The 15 T cell receptor beta chains given below trace back to one sample, sequenced in a study of T cell repertoires in cytomegalovirus infection. TCRdb reprocessed the reads via MiXCR and lists one record per CDR3 protein. Here the sample spans about 570,000 distinct CDR3 sequences, almost 40% being singletons. The antigens of these receptors remain unknown. The source was cultured PBMCs, collected from culture after CMV antigen stimulation. The receptors were gathered from a human donor in good health (CMV status not recorded). Some clones in this sample may be carry-over from other donors' samples.

The chain employs TRBV5-3 and TRBJ2-3; 10 bases fit TRBD1. TRBV5-3 is an ORF for which the function is uncertain. V dropped 8 bases and J dropped 3; count of bases not matched to a gene: 18. This CDR3 spans 18 amino acids. DNA of the CDR3: TGTGCCAGCAGCCCTGGGACAGGGGCCAGCGGGGTAACAGATACGCAGTATTTT. This encodes CASSPGTGASGVTDTQYF.

The table lists this clonotype with a few counts. V usage is TRBV2 and J usage is TRBJ2-5; D is perhaps TRBD1 (5 bases). The CDR3 is 14 amino acids. Trimming shortened V by 7 bases and J by 2 bases, and 14 bases separated the two germline ends. Germline V gives CDR1 SNHLY, CDR2 FYNNEI. CDR3 DNA: TGTGCCAGCATCCCCGGACGGACACAAGAGACCCAGTACTTC. Its protein product is CASIPGRTQETQYF. Full variable domain (remainder filled in from reference TRBV2 and TRBJ2-5): EPEVTQTPSHQVTQMGQEVILRCVPISNHLYFYWYRQILGQKVEFLVSFYNNEISEKSEIFDDQFSVERPDGSNFTLKIRSTKLEDSAMYFCASIPGRTQETQYFGPGTRLLVL.

This clonotype has more than one count but fewer than ten. The J gene is TRBJ2-1, the V gene TRBV12-3 or TRBV12-4; 11 positions agree with TRBD2. This CDR3 has 16 residues. After removal of 6 bases from V and 4 bases from J, the junction contained 8 bases not matched to a gene. CDR3 sequence reads: CASRRSGRALYNEQFF. CDR3 DNA: TGTGCCAGCAGACGTAGCGGGAGGGCCTTATACAATGAGCAGTTCTTC.

V and J are TRBV20-1 and TRBJ1-2; D may be TRBD1 (5 bases). Trimming cost V 6 bases and J 4 bases, with 18 bases left between them. Per germline, CDR1 DFQATT and CDR2 SNEGSKA (reference sequence). The CDR3 has 14 residues. The CDR3 loop reads CSAPPGYRGYGYTF. The CDR3 DNA sequence: TGCAGTGCCCCCCCAGGGTATCGGGGCTATGGCTACACCTTC.

The genes are TRBV11-2 and TRBJ1-1; no firm D call. V was cut by 7 bases and J by 1 base, with 16 bases left in between. CDR3 length: 15 residues. Looked up from germline, CDR1 is SGHAT and CDR2 is FQNNGV. The CDR3 loop is CASTPSLGRNTEAFF. CDR3 DNA: TGTGCCAGCACCCCATCCTTAGGCAGGAACACTGAAGCTTTCTTT. Complete variable domain (other parts from reference TRBV11-2 and TRBJ1-1): EAGVAQSPRYKIIEKRQSVAFWCNPISGHATLYWYQQILGQGPKLLIQFQNNGVVDDSQLPKDRFSAERLKGVDSTLKIQPAKLEDSAVYLCASTPSLGRNTEAFFGQGTRLTVV.

V gene TRBV5-5 combines with J gene TRBJ1-1; D gene ambiguous. V was trimmed by 1 base and J by 6 bases, leaving 13 bases between them. The CDR3 runs to 14 residues. CDR1 and CDR2 (germline): SGHKS, YYEKEE (reference sequence). CDR3 bases: TGTGCCAGCAGCTTGAGTTCCAGAGGTGCTGAAGCTTTCTTT. Protein: CASSLSSRGAEAFF.

The chain has TRBV7-9 and TRBJ2-1; 9 bases match TRBD2. Trimming took 1 base from V and 10 from J; bases not matched to a gene: 5. CDR1 and CDR2 from the germline V gene are SEHNR and FQNEAQ (reference sequence). There are 14 residues in the CDR3. The CDR3 nucleotides are TGTGCCAGCAGCTTAGGATCTAGCGGGGAGGAGCAGTTCTTC. Amino acids: CASSLGSSGEEQFF. The whole variable domain, filled in from reference TRBV7-9 and TRBJ2-1, reads DTGVSQNPRHKITKRGQNVTFRCDPISEHNRLYWYRQTLGQGPEFLTYFQNEAQLEKSRLLSDRFSAERPKGSFSTLEIQRTEQGDSAMYLCASSLGSSGEEQFFGPGTRLTVL.

This chain connects TRBV14 to TRBJ1-4; D is unclear. Trimming shortened V by 4 bases and J by 4 bases, and 7 bases separated the two germline ends. This CDR3 has 13 residues. Germline V gene data show CDR1 as SGHDN and CDR2 as FVKESK. The CDR3 loop is CASSRSLNEKLFF. CDR3 bases: TGTGCCAGCAGCCGTAGCCTTAATGAAAAACTGTTTTTT.

The rearrangement links TRBV7-9 to TRBJ2-6; D gene ambiguous. There are 16 residues in the CDR3. V was pared by 0 bases and J by 2 bases, with 8 bases between. The V gene's germline CDR1 is SEHNR and CDR2 FQNEAQ (reference sequence). The CDR3 spells CASSLATGTGANVLTF. CDR3 DNA: TGTGCCAGCAGCTTAGCTACGGGTACTGGGGCCAACGTCCTGACTTTC.

This clonotype was counted at least ten times. This chain links TRBV7-2 with TRBJ1-1; weak D call: TRBD1 (5 bases). V lost 1 base and J 0 bases, leaving 12 bases between the germline ends. CDR1 SGHTA and CDR2 FQGNSA come from the germline V gene. This CDR3 has 16 amino acids. The CDR3 bases are TGTGCCAGCAGCTTAGAGGGGATTACCGTGAACACTGAAGCTTTCTTT. Translated: CASSLEGITVNTEAFF.

The chain is built from TRBV6-2 or TRBV6-3 and TRBJ2-7; maybe TRBD1 (5 bases). Trimming took 4 bases from V and 2 from J, leaving 12 bases between them. The CDR3 has 14 residues. Germline loops: CDR1 MNHEY, CDR2 SVGEGT. CDR3 in DNA: TGTGCCAGCAGTTCTGGCAGGGTGCCCTACGAGCAGTACTTC. It yields the protein CASSSGRVPYEQYF.

J is TRBJ1-2 and V is TRBV15, with D perhaps matching TRBD1 (5 bases). With 9 bases removed from V and 6 bases from J, the gap between germline ends came to 17 bases. Germline values: CDR1 LNHNV, CDR2 YYDKDF (reference sequence). This CDR3 has 13 amino acids. The CDR3 here is CATRQSPRNGYTF. The CDR3 DNA follows: TGTGCCACAAGACAGTCACCGAGGAATGGCTACACCTTC.

V and J are TRBV19 and TRBJ1-1; 10 nucleotides agree with TRBD1. The J segment lost 5 bases and the V segment lost 1 base, leaving 1 base of the junction unmatched. This CDR3 is built from 14 residues. Germline values: CDR1 LNHDA, CDR2 SQIVND (reference sequence). The chain's CDR3 is CASSIGTGGTEAFF. In DNA form, the CDR3 reads TGTGCCAGTAGTATAGGGACAGGGGGAACTGAAGCTTTCTTT. Together with reference TRBV19 and TRBJ1-1, the CDR3 gives the full variable domain: DGGITQSPKYLFRKEGQNVTLSCEQNLNHDAMYWYRQDPGQGLRLIYYSQIVNDFQKGDIAEGYSVSREKKESFPLTVTSAQKNPTAFYLCASSIGTGGTEAFFGQGTRLTVV.

This clonotype has more than one count but fewer than ten. The chain recombines TRBV28 with TRBJ2-1; TRBD1 matches 10 bases. Germline lookup yields CDR1 MDHEN and CDR2 SYDVKM. With 6 bases clipped from V and 6 bases from J, the junction kept 5 bases outside the gene matches. This CDR3 contains 14 residues. The CDR3 bases are TGTGCCAGCAGGGGACAGGGGTGGCTCAATGAGCAGTTCTTC. Its translation is CASRGQGWLNEQFF.

This clonotype was seen a handful of times. V is TRBV27 and J is TRBJ2-2, with 8 positions matching TRBD1. J was trimmed by 3 bases and V by 5 bases; bases with no gene match: 5. Germline lookup yields CDR1 MNHEY and CDR2 SMNVEV (reference sequence). This CDR3 comprises 15 residues. The CDR3 bases are TGTGCCAGCAGTCACGACAGGGGTTACACCGGGGAGCTGTTTTTT. Its protein is CASSHDRGYTGELFF.